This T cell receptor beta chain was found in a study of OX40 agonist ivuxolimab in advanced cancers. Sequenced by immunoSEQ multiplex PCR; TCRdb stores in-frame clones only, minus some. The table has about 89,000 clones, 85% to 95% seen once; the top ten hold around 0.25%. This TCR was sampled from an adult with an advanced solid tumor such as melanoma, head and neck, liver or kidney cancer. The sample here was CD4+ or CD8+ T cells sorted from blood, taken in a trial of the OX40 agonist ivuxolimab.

For the CDR3, the DNA is TGTGCCAGCAGCCAACACCCTGGGGCTAGCGCCACTACGCAGTATTTT. Translation gives CASSQHPGASATTQYF. The chain recombines TRBV4-2 with TRBJ2-3; D is perhaps TRBD2 (6 bases). Between the trimmed V and J ends, which lost 2 bases and 8 bases, there was a span of 20 bases. The germline gives CDR1 LGHNA, CDR2 YNFKEQ. The CDR3 has 16 amino acids.